These 6 T cell receptor beta chains came from one sample sequenced in a study of siplizumab effects on memory and regulatory T cells (dated by TCRdb to the late 2010s). Library creation used the immunoSEQ multiplex PCR assay. Here the immuneACCESS table is served through TCRdb, limited to in-frame sequences with V and J called. Missing clones are a known gap in these copies; in checked studies unresolved V genes cover under half, and the rest lacks a known reason. Here the sample has over 80,000 clones; over 90% occur a single time. The top ten clonotypes cover approximately 1.5% of the sample. Sequenced input: non-Treg CD4+ T cells sorted from blood. The cell subset or site label corresponds to: FACS-sorted unstimulated CD4+ non-regulatory T cells. The receptors originated from a human donor in good health.

Notes on this clone: The junction differs from germline at one of its ends, possibly a read error. The sample contains more than one DNA sequence encoding this CDR3. J is TRBJ1-5 and V is TRBV30; maybe TRBD1 (5 bases). Looked up from germline, CDR1 is GTSNPN and CDR2 is SVGIG (reference sequence). CDR3 length equals 14 residues. The CDR3, as DNA: TGTGCCTGGAGACCAACAGGTCTCAATCAACCCCAGCATTTT. Its translation is CAWRPTGLNQPQHF.

This chain joins TRBV2 and TRBJ1-1; 8 bases are shared with TRBD1. This CDR3 contains 13 residues. J lost 5 bases, V lost 3 bases, and 2 bases had no gene match. Per germline, CDR1 SNHLY and CDR2 FYNNEI. As DNA, the CDR3 is TGTGCCAGCAGTGACAGGGGGCGGACTGAAGCTTTCTTT. This encodes CASSDRGRTEAFF.

This clone was seen only once. The chain employs TRBV5-1 and TRBJ2-2; TRBD1 aligns across 7 bases. The germline V gene has CDR1 SGHRS and CDR2 YFSETQ. Trimming took 4 bases from V and 7 from J; bases not matched to a gene: 10. This CDR3 has 15 amino acids. In DNA form, the CDR3 reads TGCGCCAGCAGCCCCGGGACAGTAAACGGCGGGGAGCTGTTTTTT. This sequence encodes CASSPGTVNGGELFF. Based on the CDR3 plus reference TRBV5-1 and TRBJ2-2, the full variable domain is KAGVTQTPRYLIKTRGQQVTLSCSPISGHRSVSWYQQTPGQGLQFLFEYFSETQRNKGNFPGRFSGRQFSNSRSEMNVSTLELGDSALYLCASSPGTVNGGELFFGEGSRLTVL.

The rearrangement links TRBV7-9 to TRBJ2-3; no reliable D call. The CDR3 runs to 15 residues. CDR1 is SEHNR and CDR2 is FQNEAQ in the germline V gene (reference sequence). Trimming shortened V by 3 bases and J by 0 bases, and 10 bases separated the two germline ends. The DNA for the CDR3 is TGTGCCAGCAGCTTCTCCAGGACCAGCACAGATACGCAGTATTTT. Amino acids: CASSFSRTSTDTQYF.

This clone was seen a single time. This sequence joins TRBV29-1 and TRBJ1-3; D call uncertain. CDR1 and CDR2 (germline): SQVTM, ANQGSEA. V gave up 4 bases and J gave up 2 bases, with 12 bases separating them. This CDR3 comprises 14 residues. CDR3 protein: CSVVEGRTGNTIYF. The CDR3 nucleotides are TGCAGCGTTGTGGAGGGCAGGACTGGAAACACCATATATTTT.

The chain links TRBV7-9 to TRBJ2-7; D is unresolved. This CDR3 comprises 12 residues. V was trimmed by 7 bases and J by 3 bases, leaving 10 bases between them. Looked up from germline, CDR1 is SEHNR and CDR2 is FQNEAQ (reference sequence). The CDR3 is CASTSRLYEQYF. The CDR3 nucleotides are TGTGCCAGCACCTCTAGGCTCTACGAGCAGTACTTC. The full variable domain, its missing parts supplied by reference TRBV7-9 and TRBJ2-7, is DTGVSQNPRHKITKRGQNVTFRCDPISEHNRLYWYRQTLGQGPEFLTYFQNEAQLEKSRLLSDRFSAERPKGSFSTLEIQRTEQGDSAMYLCASTSRLYEQYFGPGTRLTVT.